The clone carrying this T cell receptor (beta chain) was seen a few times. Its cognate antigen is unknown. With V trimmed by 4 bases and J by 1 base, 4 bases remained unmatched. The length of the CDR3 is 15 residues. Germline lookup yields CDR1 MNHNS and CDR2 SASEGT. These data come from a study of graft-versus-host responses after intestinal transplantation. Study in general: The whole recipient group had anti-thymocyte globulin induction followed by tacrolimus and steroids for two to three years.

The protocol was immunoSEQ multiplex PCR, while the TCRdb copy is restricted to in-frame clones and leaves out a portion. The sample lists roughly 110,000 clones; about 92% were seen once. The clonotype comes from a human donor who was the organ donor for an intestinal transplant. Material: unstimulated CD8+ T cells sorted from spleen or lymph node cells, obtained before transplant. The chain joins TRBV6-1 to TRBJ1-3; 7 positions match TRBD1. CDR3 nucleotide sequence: TGTGCCAGCAGTGCCTCGACAGGGTCTGGAAACACCATATATTTT. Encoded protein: CASSASTGSGNTIYF.